The entry below describes one T cell receptor (beta chain). Its antigen is unidentified. This same CDR3 is encoded by further DNA sequences in the sample. The PCR made use of 60 Vbeta and 13 Jbeta primers. The table came from immunoSEQ multiplex PCR; TCRdb's copy has only in-frame clones and leaves some out. The sample lists over 150,000 clones, around 90% occurring once. V was pared by 2 bases and J by 4 bases, with 2 bases of the junction left unmatched. Germline CDR1 is LNHDA and CDR2 is SQIVND (reference sequence). The CDR3 covers 13 residues. This sample was included in a study of cytomegalovirus exposure and HLA in healthy donors. General study results and limits: For most subjects, TCR beta sequences were reported to predict HLA-A and HLA-B alleles with accuracy.

The TCR sequence derives from a woman in her thirties in good health and CMV-seronegative. Sequencing input: PBMCs. The genes are TRBV19 and TRBJ2-7; 7 nucleotides align to TRBD1. The CDR3 nucleotides are TGTGCCAGTAGTATAAACAGGGGATACGAGCAGTACTTC. Translation: CASSINRGYEQYF.